The rows below give T cell receptor beta chains drawn from one sample of a study of control samples from healthy donors and cancer patients. Libraries were prepared by immunoSEQ multiplex PCR; TCRdb keeps only in-frame clonotypes and omits some of them. The sample carries some 120,000 clones, nearly 90% recorded once. Sequencing was carried out using blood. Receptor source: a man in his fifties or sixties in good health. The CDR3 runs from the conserved cysteine through the conserved F or W. Each record gives: D gene, J gene, clone size, V gene, CDR3 protein, CDR3 DNA. D genes are given only for firm matches. Size tells how often a clone was seen (once, few, many) or the class of an expanded clone, and some rows leave it out.

>.|TRBJ1-2|.|TRBV5-5
CASSLSQGAFGYTF
TGTGCCAGCAGCTTGTCGCAGGGAGCGTTTGGCTACACCTTC
>.|TRBJ2-7|.|TRBV7-3
CASSLGPGAEQYF
TGTGCCAGCAGCTTAGGGCCCGGGGCCGAGCAGTACTTC
>.|TRBJ1-1|.|TRBV9
CASSVGSRAEAFF
TGTGCCAGCAGCGTAGGCAGCCGGGCTGAAGCTTTCTTT
>.|TRBJ2-2|.|TRBV5-6
CASSFADRTANTGELFF
TGTGCCAGCAGCTTCGCCGATCGGACAGCGAACACCGGGGAGCTGTTTTTT
>.|TRBJ1-2|.|TRBV30
CAFLGRGRYGYTF
TGTGCCTTCCTGGGAAGAGGTCGATATGGCTACACCTTC
>TRBD1|TRBJ2-7|.|TRBV30
CALENRDRGSYEQYF
TGTGCCTTGGAGAACCGGGACAGGGGCTCCTACGAGCAGTACTTC
>TRBD1|TRBJ2-7|.|TRBV7-2
CASSLGQGEVYEQYF
TGTGCCAGCAGCTTAGGGCAGGGGGAAGTCTACGAGCAGTACTTC
>.|TRBJ2-5|.|TRBV3-1/TRBV3-2
CASRLALTGRQETQYF
TGTGCCAGCAGACTCGCCCTGACAGGACGCCAAGAGACCCAGTACTTC
>TRBD1|TRBJ1-5|.|TRBV6-1
CASTGGESNQPQHF
TGTGCCAGCACAGGGGGGGAGAGCAATCAGCCCCAGCATTTT
>.|TRBJ2-2|once|TRBV13
CASSFRIPRRANTGELFF
TGTGCCAGCAGCTTCAGGATACCCCGCCGGGCGAACACCGGGGAGCTGTTTTTT
>.|TRBJ2-5|.|TRBV7-7
CASSLGGRFPETQYF
TGTGCCAGCAGCCTCGGTGGGCGGTTCCCCGAGACCCAGTACTTC
>.|TRBJ2-7|.|TRBV6-5
CASSYSRQNYEQYF
TGTGCCAGCAGTTACTCCCGGCAGAACTACGAGCAGTACTTC
>.|TRBJ1-2|.|TRBV27
CASSFGQPSRYGYTF
TGTGCCAGCAGTTTCGGACAGCCCAGCCGGTATGGCTACACCTTC
>TRBD1|TRBJ1-5|.|TRBV11-3
CASNRQGAGQPQHF
TGTGCCAGCAACCGACAGGGGGCGGGACAGCCCCAGCATTTT
>.|TRBJ2-6|.|TRBV27
CASSPGFQVSSGANVLTF
TGTGCCAGCAGTCCGGGGTTTCAGGTTAGCTCTGGGGCCAACGTCCTGACTTTC
>.|TRBJ1-2|.|TRBV6-5
CASSHFRAKVGYGYTF
TGTGCCAGCAGTCACTTCAGGGCCAAGGTGGGCTATGGCTACACCTTC
>.|TRBJ1-2|.|TRBV6-5
CASSLGGPDMATTF
TGTGCCAGCAGTTTAGGGGGGCCCGACATGGCTACGACCTTC
>.|TRBJ2-3|once|TRBV24-1
CATSDPSRGPDTQYF
TGTGCCACCAGTGACCCATCCCGGGGGCCAGATACGCAGTATTTT
>.|TRBJ2-3|few|TRBV9
CASSERQAASTDTQYF
TGTGCCAGCAGCGAGCGACAGGCGGCTAGCACAGATACGCAGTATTTT
>.|TRBJ2-2|.|TRBV6-5
CASSFWTARVGELFF
TGTGCCAGCAGTTTTTGGACGGCCCGTGTCGGGGAGCTGTTTTTT
>.|TRBJ2-6|.|TRBV5-8
CASSADSGANVLTF
TGTGCCAGCAGTGCAGACTCTGGGGCCAACGTCCTGACTTTC
>.|TRBJ2-7|.|TRBV6-5
CASSAGGIYEQYF
TGTGCCAGCAGCGCAGGGGGGATTTACGAGCAGTACTTC
>.|TRBJ1-1|.|TRBV28
CASSLSRGGTEAFF
TGTGCCAGCAGTTTGTCGCGGGGAGGAACTGAAGCTTTCTTT
>.|TRBJ2-5|.|TRBV11-2
CASSFASDSLQETQYF
TGTGCCAGCAGCTTCGCCTCGGACAGTCTCCAAGAGACCCAGTACTTC
>.|TRBJ1-4|.|TRBV28
CASREVNGEKLFF
TGTGCCAGCAGGGAAGTCAACGGGGAAAAACTGTTTTTT
>TRBD1|TRBJ1-4|.|TRBV6-5
CASSLTGGREKLFF
TGTGCCAGCAGCCTAACAGGGGGCAGGGAAAAACTGTTTTTT
>TRBD1|TRBJ2-7|.|TRBV12-5
CASSGTGGSYEQYF
TGTGCTTCGTCTGGGACAGGTGGGTCCTACGAGCAGTACTTC
>TRBD2|TRBJ2-5|.|TRBV3-1/TRBV3-2
CASSPLAGLAGGLQETQYF
TGTGCCAGCAGCCCCTTAGCGGGACTAGCGGGGGGGCTCCAAGAGACCCAGTACTTC
>.|TRBJ1-5|.|TRBV30
CAWSPLSNQPQHF
TGTGCCTGGAGTCCACTTAGCAATCAGCCCCAGCATTTT
>.|TRBJ2-7|.|TRBV2
CASNGYEQYF
TGTGCCAGCAATGGTTACGAGCAGTACTTC
>TRBD1|TRBJ2-7|.|TRBV29-1
CSVVRGVRGPTGEQYF
TGCAGCGTTGTTAGAGGGGTCAGGGGGCCCACCGGGGAGCAGTACTTC
>.|TRBJ1-5|.|TRBV12-5
CASGLATTLKDRQPQHF
TGTGCTAGTGGTTTGGCTACCACCCTCAAGGACCGTCAGCCCCAGCATTTT
>TRBD2|TRBJ2-7|.|TRBV7-3
CASSERGGYEQYF
TGTGCCAGCAGCGAGCGGGGGGGCTACGAGCAGTACTTC
>.|TRBJ1-1|.|TRBV28
CASIRGSSLVAFF
TGTGCCAGCATTCGGGGGTCAAGTCTAGTAGCTTTCTTT
>.|TRBJ1-4|once|TRBV24-1
CATKGSTNEKLFF
TGTGCCACCAAGGGGTCAACTAATGAAAAACTGTTTTTT
>.|TRBJ2-5|.|TRBV4-1
CASSQDGLTQYF
TGCGCCAGCAGCCAAGACGGTTTGACCCAGTACTTC
>.|TRBJ2-7|.|TRBV11-2
CASSLGPNSYEQYF
TGTGCCAGCAGCTTAGGGCCGAACTCCTACGAGCAGTACTTC
>.|TRBJ2-2|.|TRBV2
CASSPGKFETGELFF
TGTGCCAGCAGTCCAGGGAAGTTTGAGACCGGGGAGCTGTTTTTT
>TRBD1|TRBJ1-4|.|TRBV7-9
CASSVSGQVNEKLFF
TGTGCCAGCAGCGTCTCGGGACAGGTTAATGAAAAACTGTTTTTT
>TRBD1|TRBJ2-4|.|TRBV2
CAIQGIAKNIQYF
TGTGCCATACAGGGGATAGCCAAAAACATTCAGTACTTC
>.|TRBJ2-7|.|TRBV6-6
CASSGAWVSSEQYF
TGTGCCAGCTCGGGGGCGTGGGTTTCCTCCGAGCAGTACTTC
>TRBD2|TRBJ2-5|.|TRBV27
CASSYGQLAGGSVETQYF
TGTGCCAGCAGTTACGGCCAGCTAGCGGGGGGTTCTGTGGAGACCCAGTACTTC
>.|TRBJ1-2|.|TRBV28
CASKQGLYGYTF
TGTGCCAGCAAACAGGGCCTCTATGGCTACACCTTC
>.|TRBJ1-5|.|TRBV28
CASSRPPAVRSNQPQHF
TGTGCCAGCAGCCGGCCCCCTGCGGTTCGTAGCAATCAGCCCCAGCATTTT
>TRBD2|TRBJ2-1|.|TRBV9
CASSVASGGFNEQFF
TGTGCCAGCAGCGTAGCCAGCGGGGGATTCAATGAGCAGTTCTTC
>.|TRBJ1-6|.|TRBV28
CASSSPGTKGSPLHF
TGTGCCAGCAGTTCGCCCGGGACCAAAGGTTCACCCCTCCACTTT
>TRBD2|TRBJ2-5|.|TRBV3-1/TRBV3-2
CASSHGTSAETQYF
TGTGCCAGCAGCCACGGGACTAGCGCGGAGACCCAGTACTTC
>.|TRBJ1-2|.|TRBV19
CASRREGPYYGYTF
TGTGCCAGTAGAAGGGAAGGCCCTTACTATGGCTACACCTTC
>.|TRBJ1-6|.|TRBV30
CACNIRSYNSPLHF
TGTGCCTGTAACATACGCTCCTATAATTCACCCCTCCACTTT
>.|TRBJ1-3|few|TRBV5-1
CASSLASQSGNTIYF
TGCGCCAGCAGCTTGGCCTCGCAGTCTGGAAACACCATATATTTT
>.|TRBJ2-2|.|TRBV5-4
CASSEGLPGELFF
TGTGCCAGCAGCGAGGGACTTCCCGGGGAGCTGTTTTTT
>.|TRBJ1-4|few|TRBV13
CASSLAGNEKLFF
TGTGCCAGCAGCTTAGCAGGGAATGAAAAACTGTTTTTT
>.|TRBJ1-1|.|TRBV3-1/TRBV3-2
CASSQDIVSRARAFF
TGTGCCAGCAGCCAAGATATAGTATCCCGAGCCAGAGCTTTCTTT